This TCR beta chain was retrieved from a study of T cells after yellow fever vaccination. By 5'RACE template switching, TCR cDNA was produced, with a universal primer site and UMIs added in the process. Using its own MiXCR run on the 5' RACE reads, TCRdb lists one record per CDR3 protein. The sample yields roughly 170,000 distinct CDR3 sequences, around 9.3% seen once. The V and J ends lost 4 bases and 0 bases, in that order; junction bases with no gene match: 6. Germline CDR1 SGHTA, CDR2 FQGNSA. This CDR3 comprises 18 residues. The TCR was taken from a man aged 18 to 35 who received the YFV17D yellow fever vaccine. The gene calls are TRBV7-2 and TRBJ2-1, with 13 bases aligning to TRBD2. This sample comprised CD8+ T cells sorted from PBMCs, obtained 45 days after the yellow fever booster vaccination. The CDR3 coding sequence is TGTGCCAGCAGCTGGACTAGCGGGGGCCGTGACTCCTACAATGAGCAGTTCTTC. Protein sequence: CASSWTSGGRDSYNEQFF.